This T cell receptor beta chain was documented in a study of CD8 T cells in ankylosing spondylitis. Study-level results: A TCR beta motif made of 7 to 9 highly homologous variants seemed typical of ankylosing spondylitis blood.

The V end was cut by 3 bases, the J end by 1 base, with 16 bases between. CDR1 is SNHLY and CDR2 is FYNNEI in the germline V gene. The CDR3 is 16 amino acids. Remarks on this clonotype: The antigen is not known.

TCRdb re-called the 5' RACE reads with MiXCR, one entry per CDR3 protein. Of a few hundred thousand distinct CDR3 sequences listed, less than 25% were seen once; the top ten hold 3% to 4%. Sequenced sample: blood, either unsorted or a sorted T cell fraction (not recorded which). The chain joins TRBV2 to TRBJ2-7, with a tentative D call TRBD1 (7 bases). This sequence originates from a female donor with ankylosing spondylitis or in good health (not recorded which). The CDR3 coding sequence is TGTGCCAGCAGTGAGGGGGGAAGACAGGGATCCTACGAGCAGTACTTC. Translated: CASSEGGRQGSYEQYF.